These 25 T cell receptor beta chains originate from one sample sequenced in a study of blood T cell repertoires in COVID-19. The protocol was immunoSEQ multiplex PCR, while the TCRdb copy is restricted to in-frame clones and leaves out a portion. This sample has a few hundred thousand clones, with 80% to 95% found just once. The source material was PBMCs or T cells enriched from blood (not recorded which). These receptors originate from a man aged 18 to 35 who had recovered from COVID-19.

The J gene is TRBJ1-5, the V gene TRBV4-1; TRBD1 is a possible D gene (6 bases). The CDR3 length is 15 residues. Germline V CDR1 and CDR2: MGHRA, YSYEKL. Trimming shortened V by 0 bases and J by 2 bases, and 8 bases separated the two germline ends. CDR3 DNA: TGCGCCAGCAGCCAAGATCAGGGGCGCAATCAGCCCCAGCATTTT. Translated: CASSQDQGRNQPQHF.

The gene calls are TRBV7-2 and TRBJ2-1; 9 nucleotides align to TRBD2. The germline V gene encodes CDR1 SGHTA and CDR2 FQGNSA. The CDR3 covers 16 residues. With V trimmed by 2 bases and J by 7 bases, 9 bases remained unmatched. The CDR3 DNA reads TGTGCCAGCAGCTTATGGTGGCGGGAGGGCCAGAATGAGCAGTTCTTC. It codes for CASSLWWREGQNEQFF.

DNA of the CDR3: TGTGCCAGCAGGGCACTCGGAGACAGTTATGGCTACACCTTC. The encoded protein is CASRALGDSYGYTF. The chain employs TRBV6-5 and TRBJ1-2, with D maybe TRBD1 (5 bases). Per the germline V gene, CDR1 is MNHEY and CDR2 is SVGAGI. CDR3 length equals 14 residues. V lost 6 bases to trimming and J lost 5 bases, with 16 bases between them.

This chain joins TRBV14 and TRBJ1-2, with D unclear. The CDR3 has 15 residues. V was clipped by 0 bases and J by 8 bases, with 16 bases between them. In germline, CDR1 is SGHDN, CDR2 FVKESK. The CDR3 DNA reads as TGTGCCAGCAGCCAAGATCCAAACTTCCGAGGCGGCTACACCTTC. The encoded protein is CASSQDPNFRGGYTF. Filled out from reference TRBV14 and TRBJ1-2, the complete variable domain reads EAGVTQFPSHSVIEKGQTVTLRCDPISGHDNLYWYRRVMGKEIKFLLHFVKESKQDESGMPNNRFLAERTGGTYSTLKVQPAELEDSGVYFCASSQDPNFRGGYTFGSGTRLTVV.

This clone has only one observation. The chain couples TRBV6-5 to TRBJ2-6; maybe TRBD2 (6 bases). Germline lookup yields CDR1 MNHEY and CDR2 SVGAGI. Trimming left V 3 bases short and J 2 bases short, with 8 bases between. The CDR3 covers 15 residues. For the CDR3, the DNA is TGTGCCAGCAGTTATCAGCGGGCTGGGGCCAACGTCCTGACTTTC. This gives the protein CASSYQRAGANVLTF.

V gene TRBV30 combines with J gene TRBJ2-2; 8 nucleotides align to TRBD1. Germline CDR1 reads GTSNPN; CDR2 reads SVGIG (reference sequence). The CDR3 has 15 amino acids. With V trimmed by 2 bases and J by 1 base, 3 bases remained unmatched. For the CDR3, the DNA is TGTGCCTGGAGTATCGGGACAGGGAACACCGGGGAGCTGTTTTTT. It specifies CAWSIGTGNTGELFF. The full variable domain, rest sourced from reference TRBV30 and TRBJ2-2, is SQTIHQWPATLVQPVGSPLSLECTVEGTSNPNLYWYRQAAGRGLQLLFYSVGIGQISSEVPQNLSASRPQDRQFILSSKKLLLSDSGFYLCAWSIGTGNTGELFFGEGSRLTVL.

The chain recombines TRBV27 with TRBJ1-2; 9 bases line up with TRBD1. J lost 3 bases, V lost 6 bases, and 5 bases had no gene match. Germline loops: CDR1 MNHEY, CDR2 SMNVEV (reference sequence). This CDR3 contains 14 residues. CDR3 in amino acids: CASSPGTGHYGYTF. The CDR3 region has the DNA TGTGCCAGCAGCCCGGGGACAGGGCACTATGGCTACACCTTC.

The chain combines TRBV21-1 with TRBJ2-7; the D call of TRBD2 is as the table states it, not checked on the DNA. TRBV21-1 is termed a pseudogene. The CDR3 covers 15 residues. The CDR3 DNA sequence: TGTGCCAGCAAACTTCCCCCTAGCGCGTCCTACGAGCAGTACTTC. This sequence encodes CASKLPPSASYEQYF.

The chain is built from TRBV25-1 and TRBJ1-2; 9 bases are shared with TRBD1. Germline values: CDR1 MGHDK, CDR2 SYGVNS. Trimming at V came to 3 bases and at J to 3 bases, leaving 8 bases not matched to a gene. The CDR3 has 16 residues. The CDR3 coding sequence is TGTGCCAGCAGTGATGGGAACAGGGGGCGGGACTATGGCTACACCTTC. Amino acids: CASSDGNRGRDYGYTF.

The chain recombines TRBV19 with TRBJ2-1; 9 bases are a match to TRBD2. Losses at the gene ends were 2 bases for V and 10 bases for J; bases not matched to a gene: 18. Per the germline V gene, CDR1 is LNHDA and CDR2 is SQIVND (reference sequence). The CDR3 has 18 amino acids. The CDR3 nucleotides read TGTGCCAGTAGTATATCGCTGGGAGCGGGAGGTCCTCAGAGGGAGCAGTTCTTC. The encoded protein is CASSISLGAGGPQREQFF.

J is TRBJ2-5 and V is TRBV5-4; 8 bases match TRBD2. Germline CDR1 SGHNT, CDR2 YYREEE (reference sequence). Trimming took 2 bases from V and 4 from J; bases not matched to a gene: 10. This CDR3 spans 16 amino acids. The CDR3 region is CASSFSGAEALETQYF. The CDR3 DNA is TGTGCCAGCAGCTTTAGCGGGGCAGAAGCCTTAGAGACCCAGTACTTC.

CDR3 in amino acids: CASSIQYGYTF. The DNA for the CDR3 is TGTGCCAGTAGTATCCAGTATGGCTACACCTTC. The gene calls are TRBV19 and TRBJ1-2; D uncertain. CDR1 and CDR2 (germline): LNHDA, SQIVND (reference sequence). The ends were cut back, 3 bases at V and 5 bases at J, with 4 bases in the middle. The CDR3 has 11 residues.

This clone was counted only a few times. This chain uses TRBV7-2 with TRBJ2-1, with 14 bases that match TRBD2. The CDR3 extends over 19 amino acids. CDR1 is SGHTA and CDR2 is FQGNSA in the germline V gene. With 5 bases clipped from V and 4 bases from J, the junction kept 13 bases outside the gene matches. CDR3 nucleotides: TGTGCCAGCAGCCTGGGACTAGCGGGAGAGGGACGTAAATACAATGAGCAGTTCTTC. Translation: CASSLGLAGEGRKYNEQFF.

The rearrangement uses TRBV7-8 and TRBJ1-6; 8 bases fit TRBD1. The CDR3 sequence is 14 residues long. V was pared by 1 base and J by 9 bases, with 2 bases of the junction left unmatched. Germline-derived CDR1 and CDR2 are SGHVS and FQNEAQ. DNA for the CDR3: TGTGCCAGCAGCTTAGGGACAGGGAGTTCACCCCTCCACTTT. Amino acids: CASSLGTGSSPLHF.

The chain has TRBV30 and TRBJ1-3; maybe TRBD1 (6 bases). The CDR3 totals 16 residues. Trimming stripped 4 bases from V and 0 bases from J, with 16 bases between. Germline CDR1 and CDR2: GTSNPN and SVGIG (reference sequence). CDR3 in amino acids: CAWIPSGGSSGNTIYF. Here the CDR3 DNA reads TGTGCCTGGATTCCGTCGGGGGGCAGCTCTGGAAACACCATATATTTT.

The chain has TRBV11-3 and TRBJ2-5, with TRBD2 as a possible D gene (6 bases). Between the trimmed V and J ends, which lost 5 bases and 5 bases, there was a span of 9 bases. From germline, CDR1 is SGHNT and CDR2 YENEEA. The CDR3 is 12 residues long. CDR3 in DNA: TGTGCCAGCAGCCGTGGGGGGGAGACCCAGTACTTC. The encoded protein is CASSRGGETQYF.

This rearrangement joins TRBV5-3 to TRBJ1-4; TRBD1 aligns across 7 bases. TRBV5-3 is known as an ORF, though its function is uncertain. The CDR3 is 16 amino acids. V was clipped by 1 base and J by 4 bases; unmatched bases: 7. CDR3 amino acids: CARSLYPDRRNEKLFF. CDR3 nucleotide sequence: TGTGCCAGAAGCTTGTACCCGGACAGGCGTAATGAAAAACTGTTTTTT.

The V call is TRBV4-1, the J call TRBJ2-5, with 7 bases identical to TRBD1. Germline assignment: CDR1 MGHRA and CDR2 YSYEKL. With 1 base clipped from V and 1 base from J, the junction kept 9 bases outside the gene matches. CDR3 length equals 17 residues. The CDR3, as DNA: TGCGCCAGCAGCCAAGTCTACCGGACAGGTCCCCAAGAGACCCAGTACTTC. Translated, it gives CASSQVYRTGPQETQYF.

The gene calls are TRBV5-1 and TRBJ2-5, with D possibly TRBD2 on 5 matching bases. The CDR3 totals 15 residues. Trimming removed 0 bases from V and 5 bases from J, with 14 bases in between. The germline V gene encodes CDR1 SGHRS and CDR2 YFSETQ. DNA for the CDR3: TGCGCCAGCAGCTTGGGAGGGCAGTATTATGAGACCCAGTACTTC. It specifies CASSLGGQYYETQYF.

This sequence joins TRBV9 and TRBJ1-4, with 7 bases aligning to TRBD1. The J segment lost 8 bases and the V segment lost 0 bases, leaving 10 bases of the junction unmatched. Per germline, CDR1 SGDLS and CDR2 YYNGEE. The CDR3 runs 16 residues. CDR3 coding DNA: TGTGCCAGCAGCGTAGGAGGGGGCCGGGTTTGGGAAAAACTGTTTTTT. Translating gives CASSVGGGRVWEKLFF.

The chain joins TRBV7-3 to TRBJ2-7; 9 bases align to TRBD2. The ends lost 2 bases at V and 3 bases at J; junction bases unmatched: 5. CDR1 is SGHTA and CDR2 is FQGTGA in the germline V gene. The CDR3 has 15 amino acids. The chain's CDR3 is CASSLFSSGDYEQYF. The CDR3 region has the DNA TGTGCCAGCAGCTTATTCTCTAGCGGGGACTACGAGCAGTACTTC.

The CDR3 DNA sequence: TGTGCCAGCAGCTTAGATAATCGGCAGCCCCAGCATTTT. Translated, it gives CASSLDNRQPQHF. J is TRBJ1-5 and V is TRBV7-8, with D hard to call. This CDR3 has 13 residues. The V and J ends lost 1 base and 7 bases respectively, with 8 bases between them. The germline CDR1 and CDR2 sequences are SGHVS and FQNEAQ.

This chain connects TRBV29-1 to TRBJ2-5; 7 nucleotides match TRBD2. J gave up 7 bases and V 5 bases, and 7 bases lay outside the gene matches. The CDR3 is 12 residues long. Germline CDR1 is SQVTM and CDR2 is ANQGSEA. CDR3 DNA: TGCAGCGTTAGACGGGGGGAGGGGACCCAGTACTTC. It codes for CSVRRGEGTQYF.

CDR3 region: CASSRKGEKLFF. CDR3 sequence (DNA): TGTGCCAGCAGTAGAAAGGGGGAAAAACTGTTTTTT. The chain couples TRBV12-3 or TRBV12-4 to TRBJ1-4; tentative D call: TRBD1 (5 bases). Trimming left V 5 bases short and J 8 bases short, with 9 bases between. The CDR3 consists of 12 residues.

The chain combines TRBV10-2 with TRBJ1-2; 9 nucleotides line up with TRBD1. The CDR3 consists of 17 residues. Germline V lookup: CDR1 WSHSY, CDR2 SAAADI. The ends lost 8 bases at V and 3 bases at J; junction bases unmatched: 16. CDR3 sequence: CASSPGTGSGRDYGYTF. CDR3 DNA sequence: TGCGCCAGCTCCCCCGGGACAGGGTCGGGGAGAGACTATGGCTACACCTTC.